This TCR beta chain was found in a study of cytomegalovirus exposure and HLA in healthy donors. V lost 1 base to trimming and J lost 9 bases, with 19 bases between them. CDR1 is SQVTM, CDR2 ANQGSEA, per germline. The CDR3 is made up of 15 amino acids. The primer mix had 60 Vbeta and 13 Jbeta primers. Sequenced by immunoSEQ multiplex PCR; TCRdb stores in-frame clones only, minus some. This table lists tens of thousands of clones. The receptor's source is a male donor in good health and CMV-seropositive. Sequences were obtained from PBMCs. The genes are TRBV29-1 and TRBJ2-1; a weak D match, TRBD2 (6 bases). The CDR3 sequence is CSVEGGETVATEQFF. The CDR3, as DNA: TGCAGCGTTGAAGGGGGGGAGACAGTTGCGACTGAGCAGTTCTTC.